This passage covers 11 T cell receptor beta chains from one sample sequenced in a study of cytomegalovirus exposure and HLA in healthy donors. The primer mix had 60 Vbeta and 13 Jbeta primers. Sequencing was performed with immunoSEQ multiplex PCR; in TCRdb, only in-frame clones are kept and a portion is missing. The sample comprises about 120,000 clones, more than 60% of which are singletons, and 4.1% rests with the top ten. The source material was PBMCs. The receptors derive from a woman aged 35 to 49 in good health and CMV-seronegative.

V gene TRBV6-1 combines with J gene TRBJ2-5; TRBD1 agrees at 10 bases. Trimming at V came to 10 bases and at J to 5 bases, leaving 13 bases not matched to a gene. Per germline, CDR1 MNHNS and CDR2 SASEGT. The CDR3 length is 15 residues. CDR3 in amino acids: CAIGTGVWGLETQYF. The DNA for the CDR3 is TGTGCCATCGGGACAGGGGTGTGGGGTTTGGAGACCCAGTACTTC.

This chain uses TRBV4-3 with TRBJ2-3; 13 bases are a match to TRBD2. J lost 2 bases, V lost 1 base, and 3 bases had no gene match. Per the germline V gene, CDR1 is LGHNA and CDR2 is YSLEER. The CDR3 runs to 17 residues. The CDR3 region is CASSQGGTSGTTDTQYF. The CDR3 bases are TGCGCCAGCAGCCAAGGCGGGACTAGCGGGACCACAGATACGCAGTATTTT.

This chain joins TRBV11-2 and TRBJ2-2; 10 nucleotides agree with TRBD1. V shed 7 bases, J shed 3 bases, and the junction held 5 bases outside the gene matches. The CDR3 is 15 amino acids. Germline CDR1 is SGHAT and CDR2 is FQNNGV. Here the CDR3 reads CASTLGTGDTGELFF. The CDR3 DNA sequence: TGTGCCAGCACCCTCGGGACAGGGGACACCGGGGAGCTGTTTTTT.

This clone appeared once. J is TRBJ1-1 and V is TRBV4-3, with D possibly matching TRBD1 (5 bases). Germline CDR1 is LGHNA and CDR2 is YSLEER. This CDR3 has 14 residues. The V gene lost 0 bases and the J gene lost 6 bases, with 11 bases spanning the gap. The CDR3 DNA reads TGCGCCAGCAGCCAAGATCTGACAGAATCTGAAGCTTTCTTT. It encodes CASSQDLTESEAFF.

Written as DNA, the CDR3 is TGTGCCAGCAGCTTTGACAGGGGGAAATACGAGCAGTACTTC. Translation gives CASSFDRGKYEQYF. The chain uses TRBV7-2 and TRBJ2-7; 9 nucleotides align to TRBD1. V gave up 3 bases and J gave up 4 bases; unmatched junction bases: 4. CDR1 is SGHTA and CDR2 is FQGNSA in the germline V gene. This CDR3 comprises 14 residues.

This clone was seen repeatedly, ten times or more. The chain is built from TRBV19 and TRBJ1-3, with a weak D call TRBD1 (5 bases). Germline CDR1 is LNHDA and CDR2 is SQIVND (reference sequence). The CDR3 length is 14 residues. The V and J ends lost 7 bases and 0 bases respectively, with 10 bases between them. The CDR3 loop reads CASTPGHSGNTIYF. The DNA of the CDR3 is TGTGCCAGTACCCCAGGGCACTCTGGAAACACCATATATTTT.

The chain carries TRBV11-2 and TRBJ2-4, with D maybe TRBD1 (7 bases). Trimming shortened V by 4 bases and J by 7 bases, and 20 bases separated the two germline ends. Germline V gives CDR1 SGHAT, CDR2 FQNNGV. This CDR3 comprises 16 residues. DNA for the CDR3: TGTGCCAGCAGCTATCGGACAGGTTCGGGGAGGAACATTCAGTACTTC. This sequence encodes CASSYRTGSGRNIQYF.

The chain couples TRBV2 to TRBJ1-6; 7 bases align to TRBD1. The germline V gene has CDR1 SNHLY and CDR2 FYNNEI. This CDR3 is 17 amino acids long. J gave up 5 bases and V 6 bases, and 13 bases lay outside the gene matches. CDR3 loop: CASSATTGTLNNSPLHF. CDR3 in DNA: TGTGCCAGCAGCGCTACGACAGGGACCCTAAATAATTCACCCCTCCACTTT. Full variable domain (rest looked up from reference TRBV2 and TRBJ1-6): EPEVTQTPSHQVTQMGQEVILRCVPISNHLYFYWYRQILGQKVEFLVSFYNNEISEKSEIFDDQFSVERPDGSNFTLKIRSTKLEDSAMYFCASSATTGTLNNSPLHFGNGTRLTVT.

V and J are TRBV7-6 and TRBJ2-1; 8 nucleotides line up with TRBD2. The germline CDR1 and CDR2 sequences are SGHVS and FNYEAQ. The CDR3 is made up of 13 amino acids. V shed 7 bases, J shed 4 bases, and the junction held 3 bases outside the gene matches. The CDR3 protein is CASTRGGYNEQFF. CDR3 sequence (DNA): TGTGCCAGCACCCGGGGGGGGTACAATGAGCAGTTCTTC.

This clone occurred once. V and J are TRBV29-1 and TRBJ2-7, with 7 bases lining up with TRBD1. There are 13 residues in the CDR3. Germline CDR1 reads SQVTM; CDR2 reads ANQGSEA. V lost 7 bases, J lost 3 bases, and 9 bases stayed unmatched. CDR3 sequence: CSGTQGSDYEQYF. CDR3 DNA sequence: TGCAGCGGAACACAGGGGAGTGACTACGAGCAGTACTTC.

CDR3 in amino acids: CASSFTQAGQETQYF. The CDR3, as DNA: TGTGCCAGCAGTTTCACCCAGGCGGGTCAGGAGACCCAGTACTTC. The J gene is TRBJ2-5, the V gene TRBV6-5; D is possibly TRBD2 (5 bases). Per germline, CDR1 MNHEY and CDR2 SVGAGI. The ends were cut back, 4 bases at V and 5 bases at J, with 17 bases in the middle. This CDR3 spans 15 amino acids.